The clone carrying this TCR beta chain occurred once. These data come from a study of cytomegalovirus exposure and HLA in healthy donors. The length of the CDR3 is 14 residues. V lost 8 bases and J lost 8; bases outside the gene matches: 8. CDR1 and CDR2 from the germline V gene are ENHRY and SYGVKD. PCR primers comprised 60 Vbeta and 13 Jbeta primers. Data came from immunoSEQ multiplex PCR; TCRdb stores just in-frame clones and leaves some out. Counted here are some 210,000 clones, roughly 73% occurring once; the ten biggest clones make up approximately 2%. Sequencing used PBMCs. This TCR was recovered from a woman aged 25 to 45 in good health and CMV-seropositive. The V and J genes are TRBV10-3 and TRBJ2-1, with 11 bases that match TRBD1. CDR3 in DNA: TGTGCCATCCGACCGGACAGGGGGCAGGATGAGCAGTTCTTC. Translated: CAIRPDRGQDEQFF.